These 4 T cell receptor beta chains share one sample of origin, sequenced in a study of vaccination and CD4 T cells after COVID-19. Their cognate antigens are unknown. Documented treatment: roughly 10-day PBMC culture with coronavirus spike peptide pools or control peptides (ViraFEST assay). The Oncomine TCR Beta short-read assay sequenced DNA from cultured CD4+ T cells. Each CDR3 protein gets one entry after TCRdb re-called the PCR reads with MiXCR. There are under 25,000 distinct CDR3 sequences in the sample; roughly 50% occur only once, and 2.5% to 3% lies in the top ten. Sequencing was carried out using CD4+ T cells from blood, cultured in vitro. The receptors derive from a human donor who had recovered from COVID-19.

The chain is built from TRBV11-3 and TRBJ2-7; TRBD1 or TRBD2 may be the D gene (5 bases each). The ends were cut back, 1 base at V and 0 bases at J, with 13 bases in the middle. Per the germline V gene, CDR1 is SGHNT and CDR2 is YENEEA. The CDR3 has 16 amino acids. The CDR3 region has the DNA TGTGCCAGCAGCTTAGCGTGGGGGAGAAGCTCCTACGAGCAGTACTTC. It translates to CASSLAWGRSSYEQYF.

This clonotype was detected only a few times. The J gene is TRBJ1-1, the V gene TRBV6-2 or TRBV6-3; D is unclear. The CDR3 runs 14 residues. Germline lookup yields CDR1 MNHEY and CDR2 SVGEGT. V lost 0 bases and J 1 base, leaving 6 bases between the germline ends. The CDR3 region is CASSYSVKNTEAFF. The CDR3 DNA follows: TGTGCCAGCAGTTACTCAGTAAAGAACACTGAAGCTTTCTTT.

J is TRBJ1-1 and V is TRBV7-6; D unresolved. The germline V and J ends were trimmed by 1 base and 1 base, with 10 bases remaining between them. Germline V gene lookup returns CDR1 SGHVS and CDR2 FNYEAQ. This CDR3 spans 15 amino acids. CDR3 protein: CASSLGEISNTEAFF. The CDR3 DNA follows: TGTGCCAGCAGCTTAGGGGAGATCTCGAACACTGAAGCTTTCTTT. Full variable domain (rest looked up from reference TRBV7-6 and TRBJ1-1): GAGVSQSPRYKVTKRGQDVALRCDPISGHVSLYWYRQALGQGPEFLTYFNYEAQQDKSGLPNDRFSAERPEGSISTLTIQRTEQRDSAMYRCASSLGEISNTEAFFGQGTRLTVV.

This CDR3 is CSVLSGGLETQYF. The CDR3, as DNA: TGCAGCGTACTTAGTGGGGGGCTGGAGACCCAGTACTTC. The rearrangement links TRBV29-1 to TRBJ2-5; D possibly matches TRBD1 or TRBD2 (6 bases each). Germline CDR1 SQVTM, CDR2 ANQGSEA. The ends were cut back, 6 bases at V and 5 bases at J, with 16 bases in the middle. There are 13 residues in the CDR3.